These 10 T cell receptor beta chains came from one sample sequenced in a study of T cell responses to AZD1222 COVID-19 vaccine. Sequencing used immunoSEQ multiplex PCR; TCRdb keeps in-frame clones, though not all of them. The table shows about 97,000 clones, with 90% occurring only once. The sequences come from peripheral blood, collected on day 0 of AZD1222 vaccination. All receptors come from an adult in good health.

CDR3 bases: TGCGCCAGCAGCTTGGACGGGCAGGGCAATCAGCCCCAGCATTTT. Translation: CASSLDGQGNQPQHF. This chain uses TRBV5-1 with TRBJ1-5; D is undetermined. Trimming pared 0 bases from V and 2 bases from J, leaving 9 bases between. The germline gives CDR1 SGHRS, CDR2 YFSETQ. The CDR3 contains 15 residues.

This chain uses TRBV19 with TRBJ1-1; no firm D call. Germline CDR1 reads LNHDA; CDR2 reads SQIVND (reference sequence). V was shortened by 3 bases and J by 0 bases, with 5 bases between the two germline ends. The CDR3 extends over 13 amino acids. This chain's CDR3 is CASSMGMNTEAFF. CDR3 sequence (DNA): TGTGCCAGTAGTATGGGTATGAACACTGAAGCTTTCTTT.

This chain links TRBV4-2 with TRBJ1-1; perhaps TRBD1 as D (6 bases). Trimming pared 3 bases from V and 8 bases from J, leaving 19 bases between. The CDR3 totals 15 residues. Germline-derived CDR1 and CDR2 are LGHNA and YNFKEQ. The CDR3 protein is CASSQGAGSDREAFF. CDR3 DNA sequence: TGTGCCAGCAGCCAGGGGGCGGGGTCTGATCGGGAAGCTTTCTTT.

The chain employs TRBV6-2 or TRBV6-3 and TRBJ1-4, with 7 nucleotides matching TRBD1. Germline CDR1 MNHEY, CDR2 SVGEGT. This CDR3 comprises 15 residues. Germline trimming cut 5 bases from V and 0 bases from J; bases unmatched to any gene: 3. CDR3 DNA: TGTGCCAGCAGTGGGCAGGGGGCAACTAATGAAAAACTGTTTTTT. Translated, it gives CASSGQGATNEKLFF.

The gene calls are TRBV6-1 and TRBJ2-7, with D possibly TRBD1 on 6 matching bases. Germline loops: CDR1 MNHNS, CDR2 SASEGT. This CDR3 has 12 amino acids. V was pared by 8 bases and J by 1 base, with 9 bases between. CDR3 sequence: CASLGHSYEQYF. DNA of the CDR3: TGTGCCAGCCTGGGACATTCCTACGAGCAGTACTTC.

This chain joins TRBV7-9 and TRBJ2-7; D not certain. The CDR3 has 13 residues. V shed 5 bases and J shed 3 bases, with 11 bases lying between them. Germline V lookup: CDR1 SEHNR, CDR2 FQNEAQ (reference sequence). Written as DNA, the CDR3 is TGTGCCAGCAGCCCCCGACCCAACTACGAGCAGTACTTC. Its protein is CASSPRPNYEQYF.

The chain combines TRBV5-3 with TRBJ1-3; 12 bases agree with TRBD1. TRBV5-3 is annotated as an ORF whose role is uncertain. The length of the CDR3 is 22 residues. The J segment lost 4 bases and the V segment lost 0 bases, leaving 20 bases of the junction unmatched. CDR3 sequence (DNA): TGTGCCAGAAGCTTGGTTCCTTTTACATTCCCCGGGACAGGGGGCGCCGGAAACACCATATATTTT. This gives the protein CARSLVPFTFPGTGGAGNTIYF.

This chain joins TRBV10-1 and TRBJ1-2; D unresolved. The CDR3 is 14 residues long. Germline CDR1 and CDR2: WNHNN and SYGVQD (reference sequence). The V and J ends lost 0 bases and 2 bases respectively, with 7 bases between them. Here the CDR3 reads CASSESGRNYGYTF. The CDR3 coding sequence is TGCGCCAGCAGTGAGTCCGGACGGAACTATGGCTACACCTTC.

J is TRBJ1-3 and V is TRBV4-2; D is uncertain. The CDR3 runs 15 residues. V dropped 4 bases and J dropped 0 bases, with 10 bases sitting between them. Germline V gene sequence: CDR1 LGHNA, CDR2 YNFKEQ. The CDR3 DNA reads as TGTGCCAGCAGCCTCACTACAGACTCTGGAAACACCATATATTTT. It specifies CASSLTTDSGNTIYF.

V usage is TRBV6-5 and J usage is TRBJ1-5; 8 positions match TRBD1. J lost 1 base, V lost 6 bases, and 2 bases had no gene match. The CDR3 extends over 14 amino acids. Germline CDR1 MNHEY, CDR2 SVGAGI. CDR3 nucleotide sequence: TGTGCCAGCAGACGGACAGGGAGCAATCAGCCCCAGCATTTT. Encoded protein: CASRRTGSNQPQHF.